This passage covers 25 T cell receptor beta chains from one sample sequenced in a study of cytomegalovirus exposure and HLA in healthy donors (dated by TCRdb to 2015 to 2018). Receptor libraries were prepared by the immunoSEQ multiplex PCR assay. For the multiplex PCR, a mixture combining 60 forward primers for TCR Vbeta segments and 13 reverse primers for TCR Jbeta segments was used. This is the immuneACCESS table as TCRdb keeps it, with only in-frame sequences that have V and J called. A part of the clones is gone; compared with another copy, unresolved V genes explain less than half, and the rest is unexplained. This sample holds some 200,000 clones; 75% to 90% were observed only once. 0.6% to 0.7% of the sample is taken by the ten largest. Sequenced: PBMCs. The source is a boy aged 5-17 years in good health and CMV-seronegative.

A few counts support this clone. CDR3 sequence reads: CASSQAGGSSNQPQHF. CDR3 nucleotide sequence: TGCGCCAGCAGCCAAGCGGGGGGTAGCAGCAATCAGCCCCAGCATTTT. The J gene is TRBJ1-5, the V gene TRBV4-1, with a possible D match to TRBD1 (5 bases). CDR1 MGHRA and CDR2 YSYEKL come from the germline V gene. V was trimmed by 1 base and J by 1 base, leaving 11 bases between them. The CDR3 length is 16 residues.

The CDR3 region is CASSLGQGGEQYF. Written as DNA, the CDR3 is TGCGCCAGCAGCTTGGGACAGGGAGGCGAGCAGTACTTC. This rearrangement joins TRBV5-1 to TRBJ2-7, with D tentatively TRBD1 (7 bases). V was clipped by 0 bases and J by 6 bases, with 10 bases between them. Per the germline V gene, CDR1 is SGHRS and CDR2 is YFSETQ. This CDR3 region has 13 residues.

This chain's CDR3 is CASSRTGVEQPQHF. In DNA form, the CDR3 reads TGCGCCAGCAGTCGGACAGGGGTGGAACAGCCCCAGCATTTT. V and J are TRBV5-1 and TRBJ1-5; 9 nucleotides align to TRBD1. The CDR3 runs 14 residues. CDR1 and CDR2 from the germline V gene are SGHRS and YFSETQ. Germline trimming cut 5 bases from V and 7 bases from J; bases unmatched to any gene: 7.

The chain joins TRBV7-9 to TRBJ2-7; 8 bases agree with TRBD2. CDR1 and CDR2 from the germline V gene are SEHNR and FQNEAQ (reference sequence). There are 15 residues in the CDR3. V was pared by 3 bases and J by 5 bases, with 9 bases of the junction left unmatched. The CDR3 nucleotides are TGTGCCAGCAGCTTCGGTGGGACTAGTGTGCACGAGCAGTACTTC. Protein product: CASSFGGTSVHEQYF. The full variable domain, in which reference TRBV7-9 and TRBJ2-7 provide the parts outside the CDR3, is DTGVSQNPRHKITKRGQNVTFRCDPISEHNRLYWYRQTLGQGPEFLTYFQNEAQLEKSRLLSDRFSAERPKGSFSTLEIQRTEQGDSAMYLCASSFGGTSVHEQYFGPGTRLTVT.

The chain links TRBV7-2 to TRBJ1-1; TRBD1 aligns across 7 bases. Germline V gene sequence: CDR1 SGHTA, CDR2 FQGNSA. V dropped 4 bases and J dropped 7; count of bases not matched to a gene: 6. The CDR3 has 13 residues. The CDR3 loop reads CASSWDSRSEAFF. CDR3 in DNA: TGTGCCAGCAGCTGGGACAGCCGTAGTGAAGCTTTCTTT.

The rearrangement uses TRBV2 and TRBJ1-1; D gene ambiguous. Germline V gene lookup returns CDR1 SNHLY and CDR2 FYNNEI. V lost 5 bases and J 1 base, leaving 20 bases between the germline ends. The length of the CDR3 is 17 residues. Here the CDR3 reads CASSQNIGQVGNTEAFF. CDR3 sequence (DNA): TGTGCCAGCAGTCAGAATATTGGCCAGGTGGGGAACACTGAAGCTTTCTTT.

This rearrangement joins TRBV6-4 to TRBJ2-3; D is possibly TRBD2 (5 bases). Germline V CDR1 and CDR2: MRHNA, SNTAGT. The CDR3 length is 15 residues. V lost 0 bases and J lost 5, with 12 bases in between. Here the CDR3 DNA reads TGTGCCAGCAGTGACTCACCCGGGGAGCTAGATACGCAGTATTTT. This translates into CASSDSPGELDTQYF.

The V call is TRBV27, the J call TRBJ2-7; maybe TRBD2 (6 bases). The germline V gene encodes CDR1 MNHEY and CDR2 SMNVEV (reference sequence). This CDR3 comprises 12 residues. Trimming cost V 8 bases and J 4 bases, with 12 bases left between them. The CDR3 bases are TGTGCCAGCGGCTGGGACTCATACGAGCAGTACTTC. It is translated as CASGWDSYEQYF.

The V and J genes are TRBV9 and TRBJ1-2, with no clear D. Germline V gene lookup returns CDR1 SGDLS and CDR2 YYNGEE. This CDR3 comprises 14 residues. Trimming removed 5 bases from V and 3 bases from J, with 14 bases in between. DNA of the CDR3: TGTGCCAGCAGTGATGAGGTGTCCCACTATGGCTACACCTTC. As protein: CASSDEVSHYGYTF.

CDR3 bases: TGTGCCAGCAGTCCTAGACAGGGGGCTGAAGCTTTCTTT. It codes for CASSPRQGAEAFF. The chain couples TRBV9 to TRBJ1-1, with 9 bases aligning to TRBD1. The germline V gene has CDR1 SGDLS and CDR2 YYNGEE. Unmatched junction bases numbered 5, after V lost 5 bases and J lost 6 bases. CDR3 length: 13 residues.

This clone showed up just once. The chain is built from TRBV5-4 and TRBJ2-1; 9 bases map to TRBD1. J was trimmed by 7 bases and V by 3 bases; bases with no gene match: 11. Germline V gives CDR1 SGHNT, CDR2 YYREEE (reference sequence). There are 16 residues in the CDR3. The DNA for the CDR3 is TGTGCCAGCAGCTCATACGACAGGGGGGAGTTGAATGAGCAGTTCTTC. It codes for CASSSYDRGELNEQFF.

This sequence joins TRBV2 and TRBJ2-1; 13 bases map to TRBD2. Germline assignment: CDR1 SNHLY and CDR2 FYNNEI. This CDR3 region has 15 residues. J lost 9 bases, V lost 6 bases, and 8 bases had no gene match. CDR3 residues: CASRRTSGSTGEQFF. The CDR3 DNA sequence: TGTGCCAGCAGACGGACTAGCGGGAGTACCGGTGAGCAGTTCTTC.

This chain links TRBV9 with TRBJ1-3, with TRBD1 identical over 11 bases. Germline assignment: CDR1 SGDLS and CDR2 YYNGEE. There are 16 residues in the CDR3. The V segment lost 3 bases and the J segment 2 bases; nucleotides outside the gene matches: 4. CDR3: CASSAGTGGAGNTIYF. The CDR3 DNA follows: TGTGCCAGCAGCGCTGGGACAGGGGGAGCTGGAAACACCATATATTTT.

The chain joins TRBV9 to TRBJ2-1, with 13 bases that match TRBD2. This CDR3 contains 16 residues. Germline lookup yields CDR1 SGDLS and CDR2 YYNGEE. V lost 3 bases and J lost 7; bases outside the gene matches: 7. This CDR3 reads CASSATSGRAGNEQFF. DNA for the CDR3: TGTGCCAGCAGCGCCACTAGCGGGAGGGCCGGAAATGAGCAGTTCTTC. Full variable domain (missing parts from reference TRBV9 and TRBJ2-1): DSGVTQTPKHLITATGQRVTLRCSPRSGDLSVYWYQQSLDQGLQFLIQYYNGEERAKGNILERFSAQQFPDLHSELNLSSLELGDSALYFCASSATSGRAGNEQFFGPGTRLTVL.

V is TRBV7-9 and J is TRBJ2-4; 11 bases are shared with TRBD1. Germline trimming cut 6 bases from V and 4 bases from J; bases unmatched to any gene: 2. The CDR3 has 14 amino acids. The V gene's germline CDR1 is SEHNR and CDR2 FQNEAQ (reference sequence). CDR3 DNA: TGTGCCAGCAGAGGGGACAGGGGGAAAAACATTCAGTACTTC. Protein sequence: CASRGDRGKNIQYF. The full variable domain, completed using reference TRBV7-9 and TRBJ2-4, is DTGVSQNPRHKITKRGQNVTFRCDPISEHNRLYWYRQTLGQGPEFLTYFQNEAQLEKSRLLSDRFSAERPKGSFSTLEIQRTEQGDSAMYLCASRGDRGKNIQYFGAGTRLSVL.

This clone was counted a single time. V gene TRBV6-5 combines with J gene TRBJ1-1; weak D call: TRBD1 (6 bases). Germline CDR1 MNHEY, CDR2 SVGAGI. The CDR3 sequence is 15 residues long. Trimming stripped 0 bases from V and 4 bases from J, with 12 bases between. The CDR3 DNA follows: TGTGCCAGCAGTTACTCGATGACAGGCGGCACTGAAGCTTTCTTT. Its translation: CASSYSMTGGTEAFF.

The gene calls are TRBV7-8 and TRBJ2-5, with 12 positions matching TRBD2. The J call may be wrong; the DNA end is better matched by TRBJ2-7. CDR3 size: 15 residues. Germline V lookup: CDR1 SGHVS, CDR2 FQNEAQ. CDR3 sequence reads: CASSVGLAGFPEQYF. The CDR3 nucleotides are TGTGCCAGCAGCGTGGGACTAGCGGGTTTCCCCGAGCAGTACTTC.

The chain links TRBV4-2 to TRBJ1-1; 8 bases agree with TRBD1. Germline CDR1 LGHNA, CDR2 YNFKEQ. This CDR3 region has 15 residues. V trimming: 1 base; J trimming: 3 bases; junction bases outside the gene matches: 4. Here the CDR3 reads CASSQATQGDTEAFF. As DNA, the CDR3 is TGTGCCAGCAGCCAAGCTACACAGGGGGACACTGAAGCTTTCTTT.

J is TRBJ1-2 and V is TRBV5-1; D not resolved. The CDR3 extends over 16 amino acids. Germline V gene sequence: CDR1 SGHRS, CDR2 YFSETQ. V lost 3 bases, J lost 3 bases, and 18 bases lay in between. CDR3 in DNA: TGCGCCAGCAGCTGGCCCCCCGACGGCGGAGACTATGGCTACACCTTC. It encodes CASSWPPDGGDYGYTF.

The V gene is TRBV10-3, the J gene TRBJ2-7, with a possible D match to TRBD1 (6 bases). In germline, CDR1 is ENHRY, CDR2 SYGVKD. Trimming stripped 4 bases from V and 1 base from J, with 11 bases between. The CDR3 is made up of 14 amino acids. Here the CDR3 DNA reads TGTGCCATCAGTGCCGGGACAACTTCCTACGAGCAGTACTTC. It is translated as CAISAGTTSYEQYF.

The rearrangement uses TRBV9 and TRBJ1-3; 8 nucleotides align to TRBD1. The germline CDR1 and CDR2 sequences are SGDLS and YYNGEE. The CDR3 is made up of 16 amino acids. J was trimmed by 7 bases and V by 0 bases; bases with no gene match: 9. Here the CDR3 DNA reads TGTGCCAGCAGCGTAGGTCAGGGGGCTAGCAGGAACACCATATATTTT. Protein: CASSVGQGASRNTIYF. The full variable domain, its missing parts supplied by reference TRBV9 and TRBJ1-3, is DSGVTQTPKHLITATGQRVTLRCSPRSGDLSVYWYQQSLDQGLQFLIQYYNGEERAKGNILERFSAQQFPDLHSELNLSSLELGDSALYFCASSVGQGASRNTIYFGEGSWLTVV.

CDR3 nucleotide sequence: TGTGCCTGCTACGGCGGGGCCTACGAGCAGTACTTC. This translates into CACYGGAYEQYF. The chain couples TRBV30 to TRBJ2-7; maybe TRBD2 (6 bases). This CDR3 is built from 12 residues. Per germline, CDR1 GTSNPN and CDR2 SVGIG (reference sequence). The ends were cut back, 6 bases at V and 2 bases at J, with 11 bases in the middle.

The V gene is TRBV19, the J gene TRBJ1-5; TRBD1 matches at 8 bases. The germline gives CDR1 LNHDA, CDR2 SQIVND (reference sequence). CDR3 length: 15 residues. Losses at the gene ends were 7 bases for V and 4 bases for J; bases not matched to a gene: 9. CDR3: CASTDDRGKNQPQHF. The CDR3 DNA reads TGTGCCAGTACCGATGACAGGGGTAAGAATCAGCCCCAGCATTTT.

Turning to this clone: One junction end disagrees with the germline gene, perhaps due to a read error. The J gene is TRBJ1-2, the V gene TRBV9; D uncertain. Germline CDR1 SGDLS, CDR2 YYNGEE. This CDR3 has 12 amino acids. Written as DNA, the CDR3 is TGTGCCAGCAGCGTAGGAGCAGACTCACCTTTCTTC. It translates to CASSVGADSPFF.

This chain joins TRBV6-1 and TRBJ1-2; D is unclear. This CDR3 spans 14 amino acids. CDR1 and CDR2 (germline): MNHNS, SASEGT. V lost 2 bases and J lost 1, with 8 bases in between. The DNA for the CDR3 is TGTGCCAGCAGTGAACGTCGGGATAACTATGGCTACACCTTC. The encoded protein is CASSERRDNYGYTF.